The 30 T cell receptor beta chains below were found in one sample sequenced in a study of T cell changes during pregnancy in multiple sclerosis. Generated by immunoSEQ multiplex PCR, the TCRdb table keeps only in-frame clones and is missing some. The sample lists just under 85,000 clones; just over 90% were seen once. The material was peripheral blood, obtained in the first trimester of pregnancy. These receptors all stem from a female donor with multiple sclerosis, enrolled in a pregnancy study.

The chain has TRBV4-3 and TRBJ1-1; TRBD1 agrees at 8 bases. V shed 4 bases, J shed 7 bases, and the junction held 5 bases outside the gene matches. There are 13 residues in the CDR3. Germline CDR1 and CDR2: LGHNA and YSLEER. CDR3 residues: CASSPDRVSEAFF. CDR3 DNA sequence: TGCGCCAGCAGCCCGGACAGGGTGAGTGAAGCTTTCTTT.

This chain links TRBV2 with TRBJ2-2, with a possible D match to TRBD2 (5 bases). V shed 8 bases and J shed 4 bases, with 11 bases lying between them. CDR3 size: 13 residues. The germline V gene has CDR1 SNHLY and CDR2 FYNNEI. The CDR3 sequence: CASGADRTGELFF. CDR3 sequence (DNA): TGTGCCAGCGGAGCGGACCGCACCGGGGAGCTGTTTTTT.

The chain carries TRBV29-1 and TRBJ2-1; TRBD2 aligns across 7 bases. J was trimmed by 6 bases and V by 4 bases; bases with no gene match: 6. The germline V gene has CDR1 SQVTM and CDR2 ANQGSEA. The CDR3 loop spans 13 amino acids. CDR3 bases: TGCAGCGTTGGGCTTCTAGCGGCCAATGAGCAGTTCTTC. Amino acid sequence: CSVGLLAANEQFF.

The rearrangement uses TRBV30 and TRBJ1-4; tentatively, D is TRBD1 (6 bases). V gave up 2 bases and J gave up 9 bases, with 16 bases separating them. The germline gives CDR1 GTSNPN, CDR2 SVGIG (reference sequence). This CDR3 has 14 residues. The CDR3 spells CAWSKDSTAKKLFF. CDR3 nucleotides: TGTGCCTGGAGTAAGGACAGCACGGCGAAAAAACTGTTTTTT.

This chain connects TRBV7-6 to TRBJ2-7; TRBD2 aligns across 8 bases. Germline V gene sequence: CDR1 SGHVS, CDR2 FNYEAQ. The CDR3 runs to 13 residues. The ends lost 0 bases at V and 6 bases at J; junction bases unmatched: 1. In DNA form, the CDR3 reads TGTGCCAGCAGCTTAGCGGCGGGGGGCGAGCAGTACTTC. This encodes CASSLAAGGEQYF.

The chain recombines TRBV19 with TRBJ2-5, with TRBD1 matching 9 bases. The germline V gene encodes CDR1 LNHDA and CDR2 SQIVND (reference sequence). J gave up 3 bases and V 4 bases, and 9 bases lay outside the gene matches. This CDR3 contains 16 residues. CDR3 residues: CASSTPGQGIEETQYF. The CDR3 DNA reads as TGTGCCAGTAGTACCCCGGGACAGGGTATTGAAGAGACCCAGTACTTC.

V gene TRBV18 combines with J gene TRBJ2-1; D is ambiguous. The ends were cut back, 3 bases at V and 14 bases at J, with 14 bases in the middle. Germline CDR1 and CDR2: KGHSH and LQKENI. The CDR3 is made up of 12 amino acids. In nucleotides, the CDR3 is TGTGCCAGCTCACCGCGAGCGTTCGAGGAGTTCTTC. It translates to CASSPRAFEEFF.

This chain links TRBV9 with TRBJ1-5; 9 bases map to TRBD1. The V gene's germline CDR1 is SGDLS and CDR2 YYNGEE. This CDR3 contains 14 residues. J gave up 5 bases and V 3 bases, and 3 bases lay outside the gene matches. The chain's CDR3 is CASSAGDRDQPQHF. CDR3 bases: TGTGCCAGCAGCGCTGGGGACAGGGATCAGCCCCAGCATTTT.

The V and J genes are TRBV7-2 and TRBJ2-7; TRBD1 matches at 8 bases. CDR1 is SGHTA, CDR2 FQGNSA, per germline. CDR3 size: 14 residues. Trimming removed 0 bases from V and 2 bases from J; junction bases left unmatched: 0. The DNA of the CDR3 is TGTGCCAGCAGCTTAGCGGGACAGGCCTACGAGCAGTACTTC. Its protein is CASSLAGQAYEQYF. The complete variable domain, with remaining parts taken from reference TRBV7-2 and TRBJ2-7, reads GAGVSQSPSNKVTEKGKDVELRCDPISGHTALYWYRQSLGQGLEFLIYFQGNSAPDKSGLPSDRFSAERTGGSVSTLTIQRTQQEDSAVYLCASSLAGQAYEQYFGPGTRLTVT.

The DNA of the CDR3 is TGCGCCAGCAGCTCCGGGACTAGCGGGAGCGGGTACGAGCAGTACTTC. This encodes CASSSGTSGSGYEQYF. This chain connects TRBV5-1 to TRBJ2-7; 14 positions match TRBD2. After removal of 3 bases from V and 4 bases from J, the junction contained 6 bases not matched to a gene. The V gene's germline CDR1 is SGHRS and CDR2 YFSETQ. The CDR3 runs to 16 residues.

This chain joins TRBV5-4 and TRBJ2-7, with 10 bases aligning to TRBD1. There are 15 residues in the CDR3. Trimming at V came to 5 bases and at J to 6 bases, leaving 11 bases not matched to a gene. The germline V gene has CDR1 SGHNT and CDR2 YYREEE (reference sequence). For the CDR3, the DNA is TGTGCCAGCAGTTGGACCGGGACAGGGGCGGGCGAGCAGTACTTC. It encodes CASSWTGTGAGEQYF.

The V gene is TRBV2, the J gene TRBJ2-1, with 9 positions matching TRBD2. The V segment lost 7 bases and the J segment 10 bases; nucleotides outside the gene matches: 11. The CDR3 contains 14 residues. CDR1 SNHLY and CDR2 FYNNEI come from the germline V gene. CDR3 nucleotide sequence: TGTGCCAGCAATGGGCTAGCGGGAATGGAAGAGCAGTTCTTC. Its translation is CASNGLAGMEEQFF.

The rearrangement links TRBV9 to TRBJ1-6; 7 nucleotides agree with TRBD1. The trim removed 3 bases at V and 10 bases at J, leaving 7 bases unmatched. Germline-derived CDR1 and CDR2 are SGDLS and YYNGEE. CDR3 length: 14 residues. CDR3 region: CASSGGQVWSPLHF. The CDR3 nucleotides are TGTGCCAGCAGCGGCGGACAGGTCTGGTCACCCCTCCACTTT.

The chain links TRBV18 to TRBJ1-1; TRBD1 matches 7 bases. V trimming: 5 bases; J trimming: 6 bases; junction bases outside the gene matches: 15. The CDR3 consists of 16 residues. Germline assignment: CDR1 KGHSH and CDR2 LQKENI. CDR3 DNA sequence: TGTGCCAGCTCAATAGCGAACAGGGGTTCATCCCCTGAAGCTTTCTTT. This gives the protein CASSIANRGSSPEAFF.

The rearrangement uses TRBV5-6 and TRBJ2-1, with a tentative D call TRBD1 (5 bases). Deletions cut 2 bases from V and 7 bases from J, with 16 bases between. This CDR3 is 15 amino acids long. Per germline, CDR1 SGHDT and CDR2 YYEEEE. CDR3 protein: CASSLGVMDRNEQFF. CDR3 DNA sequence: TGTGCCAGCAGCTTAGGGGTTATGGATCGGAATGAGCAGTTCTTC.

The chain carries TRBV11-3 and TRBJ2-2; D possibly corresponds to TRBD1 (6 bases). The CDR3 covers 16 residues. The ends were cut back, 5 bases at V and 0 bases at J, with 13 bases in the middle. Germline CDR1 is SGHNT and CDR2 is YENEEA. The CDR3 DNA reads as TGTGCCAGCAGCCTGGGACAAACCTCGAACACCGGGGAGCTGTTTTTT. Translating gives CASSLGQTSNTGELFF.

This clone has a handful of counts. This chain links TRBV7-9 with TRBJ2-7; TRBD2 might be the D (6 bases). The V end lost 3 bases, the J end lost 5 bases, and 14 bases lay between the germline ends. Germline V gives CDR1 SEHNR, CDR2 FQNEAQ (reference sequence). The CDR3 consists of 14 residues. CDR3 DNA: TGTGCCAGCAGCTTCAGCCGGGGGATGGACGAGCAGTACTTC. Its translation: CASSFSRGMDEQYF.

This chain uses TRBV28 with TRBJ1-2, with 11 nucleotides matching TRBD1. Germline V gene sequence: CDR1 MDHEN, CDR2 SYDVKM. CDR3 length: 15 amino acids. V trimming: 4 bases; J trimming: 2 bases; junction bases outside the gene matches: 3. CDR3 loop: CASSWGQGGNYGYTF. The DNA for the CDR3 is TGTGCCAGCAGTTGGGGACAGGGGGGAAACTATGGCTACACCTTC.

DNA of the CDR3: TGTGCCTGGAGGGCTCCGGGGGGCAGAATCTACGAGCAGTACTTC. Protein sequence: CAWRAPGGRIYEQYF. The rearrangement links TRBV30 to TRBJ2-7; TRBD2 is a possible D gene (7 bases). Trimming took off 3 bases at V and 3 bases at J, with 18 bases between the two ends. This CDR3 is 15 amino acids long. Germline V gene lookup returns CDR1 GTSNPN and CDR2 SVGIG (reference sequence).

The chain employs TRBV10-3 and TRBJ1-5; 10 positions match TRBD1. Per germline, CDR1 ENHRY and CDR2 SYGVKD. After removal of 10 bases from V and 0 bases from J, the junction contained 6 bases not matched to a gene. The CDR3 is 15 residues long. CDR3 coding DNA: TGTGCCACCCGTGGGACAGGGGATAGCAATCAGCCCCAGCATTTT. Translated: CATRGTGDSNQPQHF.

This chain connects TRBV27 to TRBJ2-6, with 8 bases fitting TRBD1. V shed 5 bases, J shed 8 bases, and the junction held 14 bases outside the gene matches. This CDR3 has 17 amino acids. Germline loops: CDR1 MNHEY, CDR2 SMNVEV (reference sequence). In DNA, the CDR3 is TGTGCCAGCAGTCCAACTTTTCGGGACAGGAGGACCAACGTCCTGACTTTC. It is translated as CASSPTFRDRRTNVLTF.

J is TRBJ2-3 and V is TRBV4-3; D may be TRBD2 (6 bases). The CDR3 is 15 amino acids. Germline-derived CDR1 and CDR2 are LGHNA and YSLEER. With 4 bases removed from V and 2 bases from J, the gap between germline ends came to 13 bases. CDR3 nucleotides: TGCGCCAGCAGCCTAAGCGGGCCAAACACAGATACGCAGTATTTT. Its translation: CASSLSGPNTDTQYF.

CDR3 region: CASSEVVNPRYEQYF. Here the CDR3 DNA reads TGTGCCAGCAGTGAAGTGGTCAACCCCAGGTACGAGCAGTACTTC. The V and J genes are TRBV6-1 and TRBJ2-7; D uncertain. The V end lost 1 base, the J end lost 4 bases, and 14 bases lay between the germline ends. CDR1 and CDR2 from the germline V gene are MNHNS and SASEGT. The CDR3 has 15 residues.

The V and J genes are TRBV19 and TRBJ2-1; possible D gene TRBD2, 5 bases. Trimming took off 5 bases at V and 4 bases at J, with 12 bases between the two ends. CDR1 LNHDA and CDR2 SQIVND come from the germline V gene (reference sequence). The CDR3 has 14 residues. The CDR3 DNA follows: TGTGCCAGTAGTCCCCAAGCGGAATACAATGAGCAGTTCTTC. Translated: CASSPQAEYNEQFF. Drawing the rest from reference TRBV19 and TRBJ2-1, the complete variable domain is DGGITQSPKYLFRKEGQNVTLSCEQNLNHDAMYWYRQDPGQGLRLIYYSQIVNDFQKGDIAEGYSVSREKKESFPLTVTSAQKNPTAFYLCASSPQAEYNEQFFGPGTRLTVL.

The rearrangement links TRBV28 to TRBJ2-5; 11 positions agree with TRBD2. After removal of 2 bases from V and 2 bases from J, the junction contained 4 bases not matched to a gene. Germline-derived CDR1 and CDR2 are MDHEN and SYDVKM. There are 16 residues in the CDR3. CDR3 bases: TGTGCCAGCAGTTTAACCGTAGCGGGAGGGCAAGAGACCCAGTACTTC. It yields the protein CASSLTVAGGQETQYF.

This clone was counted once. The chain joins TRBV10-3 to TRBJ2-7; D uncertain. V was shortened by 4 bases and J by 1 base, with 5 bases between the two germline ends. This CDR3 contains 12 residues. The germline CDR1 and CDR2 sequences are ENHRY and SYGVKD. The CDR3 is CAISVFSYEQYF. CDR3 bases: TGTGCCATCAGTGTATTTTCCTACGAGCAGTACTTC.

Written as DNA, the CDR3 is TGTGCCAGCAGTTACTCGAGGACTTTTAACACCGGGGAGCTGTTTTTT. It is translated as CASSYSRTFNTGELFF. The chain joins TRBV6-5 to TRBJ2-2; D is perhaps TRBD2 (5 bases). The CDR3 loop spans 16 amino acids. V gave up 0 bases and J gave up 2 bases, with 10 bases separating them. The V gene's germline CDR1 is MNHEY and CDR2 SVGAGI.

CDR3 region: CASSLDVQGAGGNTIYF. CDR3 coding DNA: TGTGCCAGCAGCTTGGACGTACAGGGGGCAGGAGGAAACACCATATATTTT. The rearrangement joins TRBV5-4 to TRBJ1-3; 9 bases map to TRBD1. Looked up from germline, CDR1 is SGHNT and CDR2 is YYREEE (reference sequence). Losses at the gene ends were 0 bases for V and 4 bases for J; bases not matched to a gene: 8. The CDR3 covers 17 residues.

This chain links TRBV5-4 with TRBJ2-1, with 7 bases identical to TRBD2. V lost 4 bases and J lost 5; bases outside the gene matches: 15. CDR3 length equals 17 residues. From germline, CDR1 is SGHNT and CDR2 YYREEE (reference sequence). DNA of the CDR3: TGTGCCAGCAGCCGCCCACCAGCGGGGCTAGCGGACAATGAGCAGTTCTTC. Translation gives CASSRPPAGLADNEQFF.

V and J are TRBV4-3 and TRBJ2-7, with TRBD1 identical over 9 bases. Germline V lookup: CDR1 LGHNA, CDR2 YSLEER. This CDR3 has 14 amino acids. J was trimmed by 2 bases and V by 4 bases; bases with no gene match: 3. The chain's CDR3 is CASSRGTGTYEQYF. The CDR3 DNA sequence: TGCGCCAGCAGCCGCGGGACAGGGACCTACGAGCAGTACTTC.